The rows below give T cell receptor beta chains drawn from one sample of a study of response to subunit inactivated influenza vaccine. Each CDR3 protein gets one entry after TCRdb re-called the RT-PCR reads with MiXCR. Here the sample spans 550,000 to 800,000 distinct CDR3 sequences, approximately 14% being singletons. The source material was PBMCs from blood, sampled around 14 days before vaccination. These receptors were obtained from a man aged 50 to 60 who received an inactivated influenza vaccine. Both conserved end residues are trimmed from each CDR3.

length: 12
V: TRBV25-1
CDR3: ASTGQVNTGELF

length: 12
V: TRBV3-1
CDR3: ASSQRREEGTQY

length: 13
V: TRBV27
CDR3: ASSTRLAGDSEQY

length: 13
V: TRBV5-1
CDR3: ASSLEGQGATGYT

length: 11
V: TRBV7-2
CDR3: ASSLSLQETQY

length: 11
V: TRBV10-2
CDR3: ASSESQRGGYT

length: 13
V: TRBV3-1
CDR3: ASSHEPDVYNEQF

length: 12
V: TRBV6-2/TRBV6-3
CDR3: ASEEGLAGVKQF

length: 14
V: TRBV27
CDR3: ASSPTGRWDNQPQH

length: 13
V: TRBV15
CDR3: ATSRDRGRGYGYT

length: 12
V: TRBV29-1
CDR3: SVYPGTGHTEAF

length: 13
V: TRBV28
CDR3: ASSPLSGRAYEQY

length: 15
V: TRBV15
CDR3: ATSRGDRTPRYNEQF

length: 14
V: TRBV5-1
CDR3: ASSLGTGTGSYEQY

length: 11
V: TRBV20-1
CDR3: SARWSMGETQY